Below are 23 T cell receptor beta chains sequenced from a single sample in a study of T cell repertoires in cytomegalovirus infection. TCRdb called the reads again in MiXCR, with one record for every CDR3 protein. The sample includes 350,000 to 500,000 distinct CDR3 sequences, roughly 30% of them seen just once. The sequenced material came from PBMCs. The receptors here all came from a human donor in good health (CMV status not recorded). Some clones in this sample may be carry-over from other donors' samples.

This chain links TRBV5-1 with TRBJ2-7; unclear D gene. The CDR3 totals 17 residues. V lost 4 bases and J lost 1, with 21 bases in between. CDR1 is SGHRS, CDR2 YFSETQ, per germline. The CDR3 DNA sequence: TGCGCCAGCAGCCCGCTGAAAGACCCTATCTGTTCCTACGAGCAGTACTTC. Translated: CASSPLKDPICSYEQYF.

The gene calls are TRBV20-1 and TRBJ1-3; D not resolved. Germline V CDR1 and CDR2: DFQATT, SNEGSKA (reference sequence). The CDR3 is 15 residues long. V dropped 0 bases and J dropped 2 bases, with 11 bases sitting between them. In DNA form, the CDR3 reads TGCAGTGCTAGAGATACCAGAGAAGCTGGAAACACCATATATTTT. Translating it yields CSARDTREAGNTIYF.

This clonotype was seen repeatedly, ten times or more. The chain couples TRBV6-1 to TRBJ1-4; 7 nucleotides align to TRBD1. CDR3 length: 12 residues. In germline, CDR1 is MNHNS, CDR2 SASEGT. The trim removed 8 bases at V and 7 bases at J, leaving 4 bases unmatched. CDR3: CASGYRGEKLFF. In DNA, the CDR3 is TGTGCCAGCGGATACAGGGGTGAAAAACTGTTTTTT.

This clonotype was observed a few times. The V and J genes are TRBV6-6 and TRBJ2-2; no definite D call. The CDR3 contains 15 residues. Per the germline V gene, CDR1 is MNHNY and CDR2 is SVGAGI (reference sequence). The V gene lost 5 bases and the J gene lost 7 bases, with 17 bases spanning the gap. The CDR3 reads CASSRETGYHGELFF. The CDR3 DNA is TGTGCCAGCAGTCGAGAAACTGGGTACCACGGGGAGCTGTTTTTT.

The chain employs TRBV28 and TRBJ2-3; a weak D match, TRBD2 (6 bases). In germline, CDR1 is MDHEN, CDR2 SYDVKM. Trimming left V 6 bases short and J 2 bases short, with 15 bases between. This CDR3 contains 15 residues. The CDR3 sequence is CASSPTGVYTDTQYF. Written as DNA, the CDR3 is TGTGCCAGCAGCCCCACGGGGGTCTACACAGATACGCAGTATTTT.

This clonotype was seen at least ten times. The chain joins TRBV6-5 to TRBJ1-6, with TRBD1 as a possible D gene (6 bases). There are 15 residues in the CDR3. Trimming shortened V by 4 bases and J by 9 bases, and 16 bases separated the two germline ends. The germline CDR1 and CDR2 sequences are MNHEY and SVGAGI. The CDR3 bases are TGTGCCAGCAGTTTATCAACCCAGGGGAGTTCACCCCTCCACTTT. It specifies CASSLSTQGSSPLHF.

Only a few counts were recorded for this clonotype. CDR3 protein: CASSESPSKSYNEQFF. The CDR3 DNA reads as TGTGCCAGCAGTGAATCCCCTAGCAAGTCCTACAATGAGCAGTTCTTC. The chain couples TRBV6-1 to TRBJ2-1, with D maybe TRBD2 (5 bases). Deletions cut 2 bases from V and 1 base from J, with 12 bases between. Looked up from germline, CDR1 is MNHNS and CDR2 is SASEGT. This CDR3 region has 16 residues.

The chain recombines TRBV20-1 with TRBJ2-5; 10 positions agree with TRBD2. In germline, CDR1 is DFQATT, CDR2 SNEGSKA (reference sequence). The CDR3 covers 16 residues. Trimming took 2 bases from V and 5 from J; bases not matched to a gene: 11. CDR3 sequence (DNA): TGCAGTGCTAGACCCGGGAGTAGCGGGGGGTTGGAGACCCAGTACTTC. It codes for CSARPGSSGGLETQYF.

Of note for this clonotype: A read error may account for a junction end that differs from germline. The chain couples TRBV29-1 to TRBJ1-1; TRBD1 might be the D (6 bases). This CDR3 is 12 amino acids long. Germline V gene lookup returns CDR1 SQVTM and CDR2 ANQGSEA. CDR3 DNA: TGCAGCGTGAGATCAGGGGTCACTGAAGCTATCTTT. This translates into CSVRSGVTEAIF.

J is TRBJ1-1 and V is TRBV6-5, with D hard to call. The length of the CDR3 is 14 residues. V lost 2 bases and J 1 base, leaving 8 bases between the germline ends. Germline-derived CDR1 and CDR2 are MNHEY and SVGAGI. The CDR3 DNA reads TGTGCCAGCAGTTACGGGCTAAGGAACACTGAAGCTTTCTTT. Translated, it gives CASSYGLRNTEAFF.

The genes are TRBV7-8 and TRBJ2-2, with TRBD1 matching over 8 bases. Germline V CDR1 and CDR2: SGHVS, FQNEAQ. V lost 3 bases and J lost 2; bases outside the gene matches: 5. This CDR3 region has 16 residues. In DNA form, the CDR3 reads TGTGCCAGCAGCTTGATGGACAGGGTCAACACCGGGGAGCTGTTTTTT. Protein: CASSLMDRVNTGELFF.

This chain uses TRBV6-5 with TRBJ2-7, with TRBD1 matching 11 bases. The J segment lost 5 bases and the V segment lost 0 bases, leaving 6 bases of the junction unmatched. The CDR3 is made up of 16 amino acids. Germline V gives CDR1 MNHEY, CDR2 SVGAGI. CDR3 in amino acids: CASSYSIGQGANEQYF. The CDR3 region has the DNA TGTGCCAGCAGTTACTCTATTGGACAGGGGGCTAACGAGCAGTACTTC.

This clonotype came up a few times. The limits of the CDR3 on the DNA are not certain, so only TCRdb's listed CDR3 is given. This rearrangement joins TRBV5-1 to TRBJ2-5; no DNA check was done on the table's D call, TRBD1. Germline assignment: CDR1 SGHRS and CDR2 YFSETQ. The CDR3 is 15 residues long, counting both termini. This CDR3 reads CASSLDFGAGETQYF.

Only a few counts were recorded for this clonotype. The chain is built from TRBV4-3 and TRBJ2-5; a possible D gene is TRBD2 (6 bases). The CDR3 has 16 amino acids. Looked up from germline, CDR1 is LGHNA and CDR2 is YSLEER. V was cut by 0 bases and J by 9 bases, with 20 bases left in between. The CDR3 region is CASSQDALAKGGAQYF. CDR3 DNA sequence: TGCGCCAGCAGCCAAGATGCCTTAGCCAAAGGCGGGGCCCAGTACTTC.

There are a few counts of this clonotype. The genes are TRBV2 and TRBJ2-1, with 13 bases matching TRBD2. From germline, CDR1 is SNHLY and CDR2 FYNNEI. There are 14 residues in the CDR3. The J segment lost 7 bases and the V segment lost 8 bases, leaving 5 bases of the junction unmatched. The CDR3 DNA is TGTGCCAGCCTAGGGACTAGCGGGGTAAATGAGCAGTTCTTC. Protein sequence: CASLGTSGVNEQFF.

The chain employs TRBV12-3 or TRBV12-4 and TRBJ2-3, with unresolved D. V shed 6 bases and J shed 1 base, with 14 bases lying between them. This CDR3 is built from 15 residues. The CDR3 is CASRSESQGTDTQYF. CDR3 nucleotides: TGTGCCAGCAGGTCGGAAAGTCAGGGCACAGATACGCAGTATTTT.

This clonotype appeared a few times. V and J are TRBV19 and TRBJ2-1; 7 bases agree with TRBD1. The trim removed 3 bases at V and 9 bases at J, leaving 11 bases unmatched. The CDR3 length is 15 residues. Germline-derived CDR1 and CDR2 are LNHDA and SQIVND (reference sequence). The CDR3 loop is CASSILPAAGGEQFF. The DNA for the CDR3 is TGTGCCAGTAGTATTCTTCCAGCCGCAGGGGGTGAGCAGTTCTTC.

This clonotype was observed at least ten times. The chain uses TRBV7-2 and TRBJ2-3; TRBD2 might be the D (5 bases). CDR3 size: 16 residues. Trimming left V 5 bases short and J 1 base short, with 16 bases between. Germline V gives CDR1 SGHTA, CDR2 FQGNSA. The CDR3 spells CASSPPGVRGTDTQYF. The CDR3 region has the DNA TGTGCCAGCAGCCCCCCCGGGGTGAGGGGCACAGATACGCAGTATTTT. Combining the CDR3 with reference TRBV7-2 and TRBJ2-3 gives the whole variable domain GAGVSQSPSNKVTEKGKDVELRCDPISGHTALYWYRQSLGQGLEFLIYFQGNSAPDKSGLPSDRFSAERTGGSVSTLTIQRTQQEDSAVYLCASSPPGVRGTDTQYFGPGTRLTVL.

On this clonotype itself: A much larger clone lies a single base off, so this may be a read error. The chain has TRBV7-9 and TRBJ2-2; tentative D call: TRBD2 (6 bases). The CDR3 contains 16 residues. Germline V lookup: CDR1 SEHNR, CDR2 FQNEAQ (reference sequence). Trimming removed 5 bases from V and 1 base from J, with 14 bases in between. The CDR3 sequence is CASSPIVGGNTGELFF. In DNA form, the CDR3 reads TGTGCCAGCAGCCCGATTGTGGGGGGGAACACCGGGGAGCTGTTTTTT.

Worth noting for this clonotype: The missing conserved phenylalanine or tryptophan at the end of this CDR3 makes a read error likely. The chain is built from TRBV6-8 and TRBJ1-1, with D perhaps matching TRBD1 (6 bases). CDR1 and CDR2 from the germline V gene are MNHGY and SAAAGT. The CDR3 is made up of 16 amino acids. CDR3 residues: CASSYTRAVGDTEAFC. The CDR3 region has the DNA TGTGCCAGCAGTTACACCCGCGCGGTGGGGGACACGGAAGCTTTCTGT.

Many counts were recorded for this clonotype. J is TRBJ1-5 and V is TRBV12-3 or TRBV12-4; D call uncertain. The CDR3 runs 13 residues. V was trimmed by 6 bases and J by 3 bases, leaving 9 bases between them. The chain's CDR3 is CASSLTVNQPQHF. CDR3 bases: TGTGCCAGCAGCCTGACGGTCAATCAGCCCCAGCATTTT.

The table lists this clonotype with many counts. The chain joins TRBV5-6 to TRBJ2-6; 8 nucleotides align to TRBD1. Germline values: CDR1 SGHDT, CDR2 YYEEEE. V was clipped by 4 bases and J by 4 bases; unmatched bases: 7. The CDR3 extends over 16 amino acids. CDR3 sequence reads: CASSPRQGYGANVLTF. The CDR3 DNA follows: TGTGCCAGCAGCCCTCGACAGGGGTACGGGGCCAACGTCCTGACTTTC.

This clonotype was seen more than once but under ten times. V is TRBV6-5 and J is TRBJ2-3; D is unresolved. Germline CDR1 MNHEY, CDR2 SVGAGI. CDR3 length: 13 residues. V was cut by 8 bases and J by 4 bases, with 13 bases left in between. The CDR3 bases are TGTGCCAGCGCGGCGGAGACCCCAGATACGCAGTATTTT. It is translated as CASAAETPDTQYF.